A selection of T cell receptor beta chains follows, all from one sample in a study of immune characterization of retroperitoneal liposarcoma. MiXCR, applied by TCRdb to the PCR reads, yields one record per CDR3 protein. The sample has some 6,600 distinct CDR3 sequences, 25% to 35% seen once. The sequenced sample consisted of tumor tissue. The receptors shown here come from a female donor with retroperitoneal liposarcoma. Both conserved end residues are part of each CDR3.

CDR3: CASSWWGENIQYF
V: TRBV5-4
J: TRBJ2-4

CDR3: CASSLDRGEQYF
V: TRBV7-3
J: -

CDR3: CASSPRSGANVLTF
V: TRBV11-3
J: TRBJ2-6

CDR3: CASSLGHLNTEAFF
V: TRBV12-3/TRBV12-4
J: TRBJ1-1

CDR3: CASTKWGLADHNEQFF
V: TRBV6-6
J: TRBJ2-1

CDR3: CASSMRREDYNEQFF
V: TRBV19
J: TRBJ2-1

CDR3: CASTEGRDTQYF
V: TRBV6-1
J: TRBJ2-3

CDR3: CASSDKMNTEAFF
V: TRBV6-2/TRBV6-3
J: TRBJ1-1

CDR3: CASSLRLAGGGNEQFF
V: TRBV12-3/TRBV12-4
J: TRBJ2-1

CDR3: CASTSTGAYGYTF
V: TRBV6-1
J: TRBJ1-2

CDR3: CASSPTARTEEQFF
V: TRBV7-6
J: TRBJ2-1